The clone carrying this TCR beta chain was counted a few times. Unmatched junction bases numbered 7, after V lost 5 bases and J lost 4 bases. The germline gives CDR1 SGHVS, CDR2 FQNEAQ. CDR3 length equals 14 residues. This entry is derived from a study of OX40 agonist ivuxolimab in advanced cancers. Generated by immunoSEQ multiplex PCR, the TCRdb table keeps only in-frame clones and is missing some. This table has fewer than 40,000 clones, about 80% appearing once. V and J are TRBV7-8 and TRBJ1-1, with 7 bases lining up with TRBD1. This sample comprised CD4+ or CD8+ T cells sorted from blood, obtained in a trial of the OX40 agonist ivuxolimab. The sequence was obtained from an adult with an advanced solid tumor such as melanoma, head and neck, liver or kidney cancer. CDR3 bases: TGTGCCAGCAGCCGAGGGGGCTGGGGCACTGAAGCTTTCTTT. Amino acids: CASSRGGWGTEAFF.